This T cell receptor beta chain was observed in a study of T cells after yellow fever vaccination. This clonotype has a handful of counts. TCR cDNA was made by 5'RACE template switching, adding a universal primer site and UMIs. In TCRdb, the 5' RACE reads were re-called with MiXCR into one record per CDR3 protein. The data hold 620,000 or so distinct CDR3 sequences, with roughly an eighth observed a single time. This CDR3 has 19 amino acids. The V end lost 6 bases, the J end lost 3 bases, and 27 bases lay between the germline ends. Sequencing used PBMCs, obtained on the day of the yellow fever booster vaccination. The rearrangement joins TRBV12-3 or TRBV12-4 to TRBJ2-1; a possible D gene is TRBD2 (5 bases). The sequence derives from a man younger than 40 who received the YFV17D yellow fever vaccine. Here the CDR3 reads CASSRSAVRVLEHYNEQFF. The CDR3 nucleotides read TGTGCCAGCAGCCGCAGTGCGGTGCGGGTCCTCGAGCACTACAATGAGCAGTTCTTC.